Listed below are T cell receptor beta chains from one sample, sequenced in a study of coeliac disease. TCRdb's table, derived via immunoSEQ multiplex PCR, lists solely in-frame clones and lacks some. The profile shows some 2,100 clones, about 65% of them singletons. The sequencing input was lamina propria lymphocytes from the gut. These TCRs come from a young woman with active celiac disease. CDR3s include the opening cysteine and the closing phenylalanine or tryptophan. The order of the fields is clone size, J gene, D gene, V gene, CDR3 protein, CDR3 DNA. The D gene is left open where the match is weak. The listing skips clone size in some rows; elsewhere it reads once, few, many or a size class.

clone_size: -
j_call: TRBJ1-5
d_call: -
v_call: TRBV5-6
cdr3_aa: CASSLAPGGQPQHF
cdr3_nt: TGTGCCAGCAGCTTGGCACCCGGGGGTCAGCCCCAGCATTTT

clone_size: -
j_call: TRBJ1-3
d_call: -
v_call: TRBV6-5
cdr3_aa: CASSFAGSGNTIYF
cdr3_nt: TGTGCCAGCAGCTTTGCGGGGAGCGGAAACACCATATATTTT

clone_size: -
j_call: TRBJ2-1
d_call: -
v_call: TRBV7-7
cdr3_aa: CASSLEGPYNEQFF
cdr3_nt: TGTGCCAGCAGCTTAGAGGGGCCCTACAATGAGCAGTTCTTC

clone_size: once
j_call: TRBJ1-2
d_call: -
v_call: TRBV7-9
cdr3_aa: CASSFATVDGYTF
cdr3_nt: TGTGCCAGCAGCTTCGCCACAGTGGATGGCTACACCTTC

clone_size: few
j_call: TRBJ2-7
d_call: TRBD1
v_call: TRBV5-6
cdr3_aa: CASRRGQAYEQYF
cdr3_nt: TGTGCCAGCAGACGGGGACAGGCCTACGAGCAGTACTTC

clone_size: few
j_call: TRBJ2-1
d_call: -
v_call: TRBV7-8
cdr3_aa: CASSFAGLNEQFF
cdr3_nt: TGTGCCAGCAGCTTCGCTGGACTCAATGAGCAGTTCTTC

clone_size: -
j_call: TRBJ2-7
d_call: -
v_call: TRBV15
cdr3_aa: CATSRTQPMGSPQYF
cdr3_nt: TGTGCCACCAGCAGGACACAACCGATGGGTTCCCCGCAGTACTTC

clone_size: -
j_call: TRBJ2-1
d_call: TRBD2
v_call: TRBV7-6
cdr3_aa: CASSLPAGVYNEQFF
cdr3_nt: TGTGCCAGCAGCTTACCAGCGGGGGTCTACAATGAGCAGTTCTTC

clone_size: -
j_call: TRBJ2-5
d_call: -
v_call: TRBV6-1
cdr3_aa: CASSESRVGAHRGQETQYF
cdr3_nt: TGTGCCAGCAGTGAGTCCCGGGTCGGAGCCCACCGAGGGCAAGAGACCCAGTACTTC

clone_size: few
j_call: TRBJ1-2
d_call: -
v_call: TRBV7-5
cdr3_aa: CVRSPVPNGRLSYGYTF
cdr3_nt: TGTGTCAGAAGTCCAGTCCCAAACGGCAGACTCTCCTATGGCTACACCTTC

clone_size: -
j_call: TRBJ2-2
d_call: TRBD2
v_call: TRBV7-2
cdr3_aa: CASSLVPSGRVAGELFF
cdr3_nt: TGTGCCAGCAGCTTAGTTCCTAGCGGGAGAGTCGCCGGGGAGCTGTTTTTT

clone_size: -
j_call: TRBJ1-6
d_call: -
v_call: TRBV2
cdr3_aa: CASSESPLVYNSPLHF
cdr3_nt: TGTGCCAGCAGTGAAAGCCCCCTGGTTTATAATTCACCCCTCCACTTT

clone_size: -
j_call: TRBJ1-5
d_call: -
v_call: TRBV27
cdr3_aa: CASSFNSNQPQHF
cdr3_nt: TGTGCCAGCAGTTTCAATAGCAATCAGCCCCAGCATTTT

clone_size: -
j_call: TRBJ2-7
d_call: TRBD1
v_call: TRBV29-1
cdr3_aa: CSVETLGTENYEQYF
cdr3_nt: TGCAGCGTTGAAACTCTTGGGACAGAGAATTACGAGCAGTACTTC

clone_size: -
j_call: TRBJ2-7
d_call: -
v_call: TRBV18
cdr3_aa: CASSPPGKGRYEQYF
cdr3_nt: TGTGCCAGCTCACCACCGGGAAAAGGGAGGTACGAGCAGTACTTC

clone_size: -
j_call: TRBJ1-2
d_call: TRBD1
v_call: TRBV4-2
cdr3_aa: CASSTLTGNYGYTF
cdr3_nt: TGTGCCAGCAGCACCTTGACAGGGAACTATGGCTACACCTTC